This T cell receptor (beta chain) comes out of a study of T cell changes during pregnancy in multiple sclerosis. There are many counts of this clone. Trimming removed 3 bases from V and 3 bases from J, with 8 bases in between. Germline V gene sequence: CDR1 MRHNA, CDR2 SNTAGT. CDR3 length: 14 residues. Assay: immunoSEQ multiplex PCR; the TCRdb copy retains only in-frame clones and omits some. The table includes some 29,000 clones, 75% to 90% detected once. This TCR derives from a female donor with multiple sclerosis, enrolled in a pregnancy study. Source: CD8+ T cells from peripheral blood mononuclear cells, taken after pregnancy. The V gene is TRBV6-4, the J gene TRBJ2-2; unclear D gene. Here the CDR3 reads CASSDGPDTGELFF. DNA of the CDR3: TGTGCCAGCAGTGATGGGCCGGACACCGGGGAGCTGTTTTTT.